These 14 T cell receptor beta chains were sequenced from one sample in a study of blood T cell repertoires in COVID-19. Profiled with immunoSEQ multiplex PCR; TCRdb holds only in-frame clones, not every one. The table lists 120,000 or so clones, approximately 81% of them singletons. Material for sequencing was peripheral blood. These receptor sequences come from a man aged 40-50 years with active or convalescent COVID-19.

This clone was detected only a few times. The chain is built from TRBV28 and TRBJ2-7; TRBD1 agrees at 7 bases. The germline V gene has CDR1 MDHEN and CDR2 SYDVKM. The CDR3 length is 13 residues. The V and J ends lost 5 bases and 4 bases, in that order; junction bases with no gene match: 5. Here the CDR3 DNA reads TGTGCCAGCAGTGCCCGGGACAGATACGAGCAGTACTTC. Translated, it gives CASSARDRYEQYF. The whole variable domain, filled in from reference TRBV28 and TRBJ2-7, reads DVKVTQSSRYLVKRTGEKVFLECVQDMDHENMFWYRQDPGLGLRLIYFSYDVKMKEKGDIPEGYSVSREKKERFSLILESASTNQTSMYLCASSARDRYEQYFGPGTRLTVT.

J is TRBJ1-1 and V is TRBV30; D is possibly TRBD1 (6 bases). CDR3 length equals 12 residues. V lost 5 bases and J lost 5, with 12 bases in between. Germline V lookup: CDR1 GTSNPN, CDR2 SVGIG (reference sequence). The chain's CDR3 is CAWGGQWTEAFF. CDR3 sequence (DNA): TGTGCCTGGGGGGGCCAATGGACTGAAGCTTTCTTT.

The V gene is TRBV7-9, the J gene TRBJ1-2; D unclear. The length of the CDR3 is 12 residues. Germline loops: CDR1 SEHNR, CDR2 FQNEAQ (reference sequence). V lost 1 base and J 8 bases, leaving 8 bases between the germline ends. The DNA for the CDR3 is TGTGCCAGCAGCTTAGTCGAAGCCGGCTACACCTTC. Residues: CASSLVEAGYTF.

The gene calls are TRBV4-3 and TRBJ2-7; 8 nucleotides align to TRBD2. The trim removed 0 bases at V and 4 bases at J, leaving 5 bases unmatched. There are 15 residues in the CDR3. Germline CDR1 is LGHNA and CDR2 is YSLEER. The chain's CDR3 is CASSQDPRGEYEQYF. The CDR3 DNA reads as TGCGCCAGCAGCCAAGACCCGCGGGGGGAGTACGAGCAGTACTTC.

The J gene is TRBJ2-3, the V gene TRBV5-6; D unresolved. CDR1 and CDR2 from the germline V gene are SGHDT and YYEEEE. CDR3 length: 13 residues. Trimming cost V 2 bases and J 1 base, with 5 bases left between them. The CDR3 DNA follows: TGTGCCAGCAGCTTACGGGGCACAGATACGCAGTATTTT. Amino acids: CASSLRGTDTQYF.

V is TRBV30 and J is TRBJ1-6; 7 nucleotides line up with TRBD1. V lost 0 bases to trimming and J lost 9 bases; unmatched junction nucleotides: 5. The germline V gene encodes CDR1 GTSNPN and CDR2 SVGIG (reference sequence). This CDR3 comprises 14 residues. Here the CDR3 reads CAWSVLTGASPLHF. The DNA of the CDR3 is TGTGCCTGGAGTGTACTTACAGGGGCTTCACCCCTCCACTTT.

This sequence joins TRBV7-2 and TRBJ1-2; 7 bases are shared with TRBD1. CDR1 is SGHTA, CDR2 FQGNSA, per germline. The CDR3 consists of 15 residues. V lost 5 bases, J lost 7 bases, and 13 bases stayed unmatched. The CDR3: CASSPRTGGSGGYTF. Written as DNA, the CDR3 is TGTGCCAGCAGCCCCAGGACAGGCGGCTCGGGTGGCTACACCTTC. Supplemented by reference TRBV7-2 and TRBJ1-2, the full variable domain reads GAGVSQSPSNKVTEKGKDVELRCDPISGHTALYWYRQSLGQGLEFLIYFQGNSAPDKSGLPSDRFSAERTGGSVSTLTIQRTQQEDSAVYLCASSPRTGGSGGYTFGSGTRLTVV.

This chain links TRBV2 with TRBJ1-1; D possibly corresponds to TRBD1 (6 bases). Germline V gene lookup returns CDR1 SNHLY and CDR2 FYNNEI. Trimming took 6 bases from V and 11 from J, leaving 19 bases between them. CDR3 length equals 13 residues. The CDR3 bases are TGTGCCAGCAGCGAACGGGGGGGCTATTCGGCTTTCTTT. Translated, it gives CASSERGGYSAFF.

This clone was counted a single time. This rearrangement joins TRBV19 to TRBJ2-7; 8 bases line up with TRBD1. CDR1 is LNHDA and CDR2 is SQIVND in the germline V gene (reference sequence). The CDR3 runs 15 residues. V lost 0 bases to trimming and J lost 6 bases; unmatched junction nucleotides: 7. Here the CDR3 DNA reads TGTGCCAGTAGTATAGACGGGACAGGACCTCTCGAGCAGTACTTC. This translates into CASSIDGTGPLEQYF.

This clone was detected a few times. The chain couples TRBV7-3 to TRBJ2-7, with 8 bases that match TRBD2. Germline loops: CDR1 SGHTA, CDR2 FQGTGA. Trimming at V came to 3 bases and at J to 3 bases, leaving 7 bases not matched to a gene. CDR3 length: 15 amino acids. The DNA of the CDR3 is TGTGCCAGCAGCTTGAAACCGGGACTAGACTACGAGCAGTACTTC. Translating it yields CASSLKPGLDYEQYF.

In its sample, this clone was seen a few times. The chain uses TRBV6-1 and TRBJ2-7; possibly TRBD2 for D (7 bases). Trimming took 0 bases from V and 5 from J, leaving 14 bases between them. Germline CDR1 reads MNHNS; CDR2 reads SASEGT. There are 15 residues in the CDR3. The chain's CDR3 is CASSEALRGRDEQYF. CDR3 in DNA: TGTGCCAGCAGTGAAGCGCTGCGGGGGCGCGACGAGCAGTACTTC.

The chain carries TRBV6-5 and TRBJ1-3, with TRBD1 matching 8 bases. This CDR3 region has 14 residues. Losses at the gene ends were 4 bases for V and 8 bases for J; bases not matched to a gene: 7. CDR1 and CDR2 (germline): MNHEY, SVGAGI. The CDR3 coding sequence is TGTGCCAGCAGTTCCCTGTCAGGGGGCCACACCATATATTTT. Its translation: CASSSLSGGHTIYF.

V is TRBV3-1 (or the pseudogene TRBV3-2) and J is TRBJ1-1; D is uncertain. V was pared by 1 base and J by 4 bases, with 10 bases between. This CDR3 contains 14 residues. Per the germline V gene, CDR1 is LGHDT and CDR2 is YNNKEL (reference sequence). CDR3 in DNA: TGTGCCAGCAGCCAAGTCCGGTCGGGCACTGAAGCTTTCTTT. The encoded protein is CASSQVRSGTEAFF.

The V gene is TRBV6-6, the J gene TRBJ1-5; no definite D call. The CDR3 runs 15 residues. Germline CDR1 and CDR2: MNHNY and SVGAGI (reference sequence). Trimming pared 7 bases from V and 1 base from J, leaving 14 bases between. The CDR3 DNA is TGTGCCAGCACGGGCTTTTCGGGGAGCAATCAGCCCCAGCATTTT. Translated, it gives CASTGFSGSNQPQHF.